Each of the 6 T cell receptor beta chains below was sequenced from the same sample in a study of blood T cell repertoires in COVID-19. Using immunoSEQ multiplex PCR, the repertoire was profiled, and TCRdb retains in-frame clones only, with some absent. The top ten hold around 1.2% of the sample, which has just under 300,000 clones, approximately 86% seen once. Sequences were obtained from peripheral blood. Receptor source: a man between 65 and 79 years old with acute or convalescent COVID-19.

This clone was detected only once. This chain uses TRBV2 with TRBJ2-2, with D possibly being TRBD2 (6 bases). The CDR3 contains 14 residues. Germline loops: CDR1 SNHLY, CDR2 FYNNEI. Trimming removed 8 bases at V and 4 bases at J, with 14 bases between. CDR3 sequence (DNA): TGTGCCAGCGATGCGGGAAGCCTCACCGGGGAGCTGTTTTTT. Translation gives CASDAGSLTGELFF.

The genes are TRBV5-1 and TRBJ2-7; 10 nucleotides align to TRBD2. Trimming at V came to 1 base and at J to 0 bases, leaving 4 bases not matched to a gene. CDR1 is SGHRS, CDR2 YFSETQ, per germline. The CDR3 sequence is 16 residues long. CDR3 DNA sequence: TGCGCCAGCAGCTTGTCCCTAGCGGGGGCCTCCTACGAGCAGTACTTC. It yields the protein CASSLSLAGASYEQYF.

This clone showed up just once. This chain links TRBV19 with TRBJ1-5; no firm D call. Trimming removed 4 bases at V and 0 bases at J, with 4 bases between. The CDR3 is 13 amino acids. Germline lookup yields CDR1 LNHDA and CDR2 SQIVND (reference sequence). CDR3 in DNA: TGTGCCAGTAGTACAGTTAGCAATCAGCCCCAGCATTTT. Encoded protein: CASSTVSNQPQHF.

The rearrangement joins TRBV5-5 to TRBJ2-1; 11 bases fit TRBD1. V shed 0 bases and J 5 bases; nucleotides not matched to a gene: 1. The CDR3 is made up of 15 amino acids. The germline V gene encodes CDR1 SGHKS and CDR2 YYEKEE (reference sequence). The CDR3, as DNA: TGTGCCAGCAGCTTGGGGGGACAGGGGGACAATGAGCAGTTCTTC. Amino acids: CASSLGGQGDNEQFF.

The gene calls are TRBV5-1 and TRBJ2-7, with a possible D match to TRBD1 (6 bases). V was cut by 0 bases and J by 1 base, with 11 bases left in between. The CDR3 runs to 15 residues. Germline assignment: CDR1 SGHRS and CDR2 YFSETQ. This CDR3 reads CASSLVGRGSYEQYF. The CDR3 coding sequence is TGCGCCAGCAGCTTGGTTGGCAGGGGTTCCTACGAGCAGTACTTC. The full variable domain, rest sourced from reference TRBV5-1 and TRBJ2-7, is KAGVTQTPRYLIKTRGQQVTLSCSPISGHRSVSWYQQTPGQGLQFLFEYFSETQRNKGNFPGRFSGRQFSNSRSEMNVSTLELGDSALYLCASSLVGRGSYEQYFGPGTRLTVT.

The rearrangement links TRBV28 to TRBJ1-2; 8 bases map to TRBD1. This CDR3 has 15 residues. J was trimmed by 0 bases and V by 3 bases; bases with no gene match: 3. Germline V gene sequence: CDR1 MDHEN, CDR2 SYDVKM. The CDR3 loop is CASSFSTGANYGYTF. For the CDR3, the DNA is TGTGCCAGCAGTTTTTCGACAGGGGCTAACTATGGCTACACCTTC.